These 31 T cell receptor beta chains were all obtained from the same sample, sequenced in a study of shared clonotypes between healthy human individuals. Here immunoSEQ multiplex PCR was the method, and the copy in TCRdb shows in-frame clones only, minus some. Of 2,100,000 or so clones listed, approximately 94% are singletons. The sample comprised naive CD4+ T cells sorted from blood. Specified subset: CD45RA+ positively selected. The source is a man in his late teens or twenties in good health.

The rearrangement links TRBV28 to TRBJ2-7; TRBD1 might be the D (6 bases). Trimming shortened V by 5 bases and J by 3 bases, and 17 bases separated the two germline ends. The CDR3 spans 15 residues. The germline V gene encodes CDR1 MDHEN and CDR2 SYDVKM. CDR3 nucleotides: TGTGCCAGCAGTCCCCCAGACAGGCGCTTCTACGAGCAGTACTTC. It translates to CASSPPDRRFYEQYF.

The CDR3 is CASSFWGRGSWGQVGYTF. The CDR3 DNA reads as TGTGCCAGCAGTTTTTGGGGGAGGGGCTCGTGGGGTCAAGTTGGCTACACCTTC. J is TRBJ1-2 and V is TRBV28, with TRBD1 as a possible D gene (5 bases). Germline CDR1 and CDR2: MDHEN and SYDVKM. There are 18 residues in the CDR3. The V end lost 3 bases, the J end lost 7 bases, and 27 bases lay between the germline ends.

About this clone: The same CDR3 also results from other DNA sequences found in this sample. The CDR3 reads CASSYGGSGANVLTF. The CDR3 coding sequence is TGTGCCAGCAGTTATGGAGGGAGTGGGGCCAACGTCCTGACTTTC. The chain has TRBV6-6 and TRBJ2-6, with a tentative D call TRBD2 (6 bases). The germline V gene encodes CDR1 MNHNY and CDR2 SVGAGI (reference sequence). V lost 3 bases, J lost 3 bases, and 9 bases lay in between. The CDR3 is 15 residues long.

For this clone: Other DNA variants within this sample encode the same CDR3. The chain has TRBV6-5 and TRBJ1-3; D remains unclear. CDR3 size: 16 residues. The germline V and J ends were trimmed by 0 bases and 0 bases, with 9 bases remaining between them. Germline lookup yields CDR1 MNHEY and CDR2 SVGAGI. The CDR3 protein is CASSYSGLSSGNTIYF. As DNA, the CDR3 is TGTGCCAGCAGTTACTCTGGGTTGAGCTCTGGAAACACCATATATTTT.

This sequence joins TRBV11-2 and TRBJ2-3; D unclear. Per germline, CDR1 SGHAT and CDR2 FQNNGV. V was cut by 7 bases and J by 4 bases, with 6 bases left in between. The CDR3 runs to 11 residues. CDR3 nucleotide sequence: TGTGCCAGCACCCCATCAGATACGCAGTATTTT. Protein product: CASTPSDTQYF.

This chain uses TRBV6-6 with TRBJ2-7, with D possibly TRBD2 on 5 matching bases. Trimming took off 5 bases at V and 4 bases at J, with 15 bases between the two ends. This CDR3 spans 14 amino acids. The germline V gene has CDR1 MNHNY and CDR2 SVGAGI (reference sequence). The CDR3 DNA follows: TGTGCCAGCAGTCCGAGGGCGGCACTTTACGAGCAGTACTTC. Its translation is CASSPRAALYEQYF.

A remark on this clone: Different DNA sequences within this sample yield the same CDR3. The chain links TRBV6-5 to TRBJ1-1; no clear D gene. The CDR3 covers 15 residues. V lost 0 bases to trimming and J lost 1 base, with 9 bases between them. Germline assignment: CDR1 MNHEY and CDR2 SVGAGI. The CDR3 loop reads CASSYSSTGNTEAFF. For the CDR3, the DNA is TGTGCCAGCAGTTACTCAAGTACGGGGAACACTGAAGCTTTCTTT.

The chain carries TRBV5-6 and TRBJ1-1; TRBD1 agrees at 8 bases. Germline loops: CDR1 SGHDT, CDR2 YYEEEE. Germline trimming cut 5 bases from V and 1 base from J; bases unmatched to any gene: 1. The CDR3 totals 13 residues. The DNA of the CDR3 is TGTGCCAGCAGGGGACAGGAGAACACTGAAGCTTTCTTT. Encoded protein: CASRGQENTEAFF.

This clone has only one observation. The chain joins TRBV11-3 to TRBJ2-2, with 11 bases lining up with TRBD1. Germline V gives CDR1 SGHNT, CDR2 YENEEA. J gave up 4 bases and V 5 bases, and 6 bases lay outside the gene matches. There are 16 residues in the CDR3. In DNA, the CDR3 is TGTGCCAGCAGCCGAGGACAGGGGGCTAGCACCGGGGAGCTGTTTTTT. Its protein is CASSRGQGASTGELFF.

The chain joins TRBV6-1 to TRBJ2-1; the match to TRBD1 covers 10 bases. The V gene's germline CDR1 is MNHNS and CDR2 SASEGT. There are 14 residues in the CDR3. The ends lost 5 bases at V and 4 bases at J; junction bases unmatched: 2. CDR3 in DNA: TGTGCCAGCAGTCGGGACAGGGGTTACAATGAGCAGTTCTTC. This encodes CASSRDRGYNEQFF.

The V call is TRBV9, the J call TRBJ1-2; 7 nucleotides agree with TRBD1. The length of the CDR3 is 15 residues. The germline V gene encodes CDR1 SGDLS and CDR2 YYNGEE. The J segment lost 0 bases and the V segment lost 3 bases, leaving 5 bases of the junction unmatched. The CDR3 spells CASSAYGTANYGYTF. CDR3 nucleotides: TGTGCCAGCAGCGCCTACGGGACAGCTAACTATGGCTACACCTTC. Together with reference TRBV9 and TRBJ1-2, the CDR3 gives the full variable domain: DSGVTQTPKHLITATGQRVTLRCSPRSGDLSVYWYQQSLDQGLQFLIQYYNGEERAKGNILERFSAQQFPDLHSELNLSSLELGDSALYFCASSAYGTANYGYTFGSGTRLTVV.

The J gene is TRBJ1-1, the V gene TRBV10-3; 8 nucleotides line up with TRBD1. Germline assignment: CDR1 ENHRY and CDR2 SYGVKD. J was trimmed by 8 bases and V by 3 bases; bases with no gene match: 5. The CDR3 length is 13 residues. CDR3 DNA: TGTGCCATCAGTGACGGCAGGGGGCTCGAAGCTTTCTTT. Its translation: CAISDGRGLEAFF.

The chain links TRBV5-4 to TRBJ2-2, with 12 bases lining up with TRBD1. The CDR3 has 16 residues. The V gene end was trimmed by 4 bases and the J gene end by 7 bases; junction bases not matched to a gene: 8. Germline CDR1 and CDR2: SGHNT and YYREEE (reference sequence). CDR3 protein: CASSRGTGGAGGELFF. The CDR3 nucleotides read TGTGCCAGCAGCCGAGGGACAGGGGGCGCGGGCGGGGAGCTGTTTTTT.

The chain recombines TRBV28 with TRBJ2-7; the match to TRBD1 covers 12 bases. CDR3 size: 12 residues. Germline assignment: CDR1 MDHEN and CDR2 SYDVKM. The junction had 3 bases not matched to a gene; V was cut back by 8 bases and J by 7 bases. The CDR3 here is CASWDRGLEQYF. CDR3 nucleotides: TGTGCCAGCTGGGACAGGGGGCTTGAGCAGTACTTC.

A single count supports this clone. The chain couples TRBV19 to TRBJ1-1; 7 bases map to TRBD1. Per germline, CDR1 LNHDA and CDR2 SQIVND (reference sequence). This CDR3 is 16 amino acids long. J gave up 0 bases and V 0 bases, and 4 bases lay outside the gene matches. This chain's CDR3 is CASSIDRGSMNTEAFF. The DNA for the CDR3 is TGTGCCAGTAGTATAGACAGGGGGAGCATGAACACTGAAGCTTTCTTT.

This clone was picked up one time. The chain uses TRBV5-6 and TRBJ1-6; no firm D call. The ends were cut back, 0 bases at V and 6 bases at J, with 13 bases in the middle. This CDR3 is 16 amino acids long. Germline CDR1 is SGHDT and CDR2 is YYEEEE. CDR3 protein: CASSLALTVSNSPLHF. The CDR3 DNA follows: TGTGCCAGCAGCTTGGCCTTAACCGTTTCTAATTCACCCCTCCACTTT.

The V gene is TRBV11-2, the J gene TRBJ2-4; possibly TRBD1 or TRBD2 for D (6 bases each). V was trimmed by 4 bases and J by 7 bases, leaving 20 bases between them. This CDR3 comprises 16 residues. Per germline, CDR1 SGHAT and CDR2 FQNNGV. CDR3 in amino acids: CASSSQEEGVRNIQYF. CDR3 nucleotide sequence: TGTGCCAGCAGCTCCCAAGAGGAGGGGGTTAGGAACATTCAGTACTTC.

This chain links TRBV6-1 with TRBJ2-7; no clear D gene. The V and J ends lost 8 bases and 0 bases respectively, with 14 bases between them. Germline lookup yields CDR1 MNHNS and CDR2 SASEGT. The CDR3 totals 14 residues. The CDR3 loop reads CASVMTASSYEQYF. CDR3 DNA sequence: TGTGCCAGCGTTATGACGGCTAGCTCCTACGAGCAGTACTTC.

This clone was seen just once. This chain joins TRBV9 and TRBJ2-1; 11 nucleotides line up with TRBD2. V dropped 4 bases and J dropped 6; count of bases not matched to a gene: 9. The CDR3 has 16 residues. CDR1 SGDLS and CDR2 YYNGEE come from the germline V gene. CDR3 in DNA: TGTGCCAGCAGCAGAACGGGTCTAGCGGGAGGCAATGAGCAGTTCTTC. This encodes CASSRTGLAGGNEQFF.

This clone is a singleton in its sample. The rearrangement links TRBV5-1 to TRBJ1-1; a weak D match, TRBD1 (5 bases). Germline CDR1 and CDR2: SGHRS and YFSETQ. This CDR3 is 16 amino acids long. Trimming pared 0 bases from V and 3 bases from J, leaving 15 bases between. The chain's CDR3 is CASSLAGGQGDTEAFF. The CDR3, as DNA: TGCGCCAGCAGCTTGGCCGGGGGTCAGGGTGACACTGAAGCTTTCTTT. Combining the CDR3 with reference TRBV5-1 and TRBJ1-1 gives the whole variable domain KAGVTQTPRYLIKTRGQQVTLSCSPISGHRSVSWYQQTPGQGLQFLFEYFSETQRNKGNFPGRFSGRQFSNSRSEMNVSTLELGDSALYLCASSLAGGQGDTEAFFGQGTRLTVV.

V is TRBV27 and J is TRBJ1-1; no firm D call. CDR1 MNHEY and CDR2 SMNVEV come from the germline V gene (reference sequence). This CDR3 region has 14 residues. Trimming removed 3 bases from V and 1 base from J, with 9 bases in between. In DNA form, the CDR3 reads TGTGCCAGCAGTTTGGGTGGAACGAACACTGAAGCTTTCTTT. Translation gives CASSLGGTNTEAFF.

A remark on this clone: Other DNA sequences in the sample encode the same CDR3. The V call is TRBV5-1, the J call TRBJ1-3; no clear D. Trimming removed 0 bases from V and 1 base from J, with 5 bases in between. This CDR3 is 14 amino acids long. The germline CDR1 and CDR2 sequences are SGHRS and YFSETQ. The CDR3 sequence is CASSLGVSGNTIYF. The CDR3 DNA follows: TGCGCCAGCAGCTTGGGGGTTTCTGGAAACACCATATATTTT.

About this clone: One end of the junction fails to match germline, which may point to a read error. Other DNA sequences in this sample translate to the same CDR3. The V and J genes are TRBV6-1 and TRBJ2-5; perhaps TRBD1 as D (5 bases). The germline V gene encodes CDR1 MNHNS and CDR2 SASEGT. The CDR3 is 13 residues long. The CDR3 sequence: CASSEGVQETQYF. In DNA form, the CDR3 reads TGTGCCAGCAGCGAAGGGGTACAAGAGACCCAGTACTTC.

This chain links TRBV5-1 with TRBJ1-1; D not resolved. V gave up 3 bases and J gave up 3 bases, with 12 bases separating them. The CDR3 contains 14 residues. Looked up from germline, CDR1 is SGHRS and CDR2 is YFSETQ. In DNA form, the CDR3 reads TGCGCCAGCAGCTCCCTTACAGATTACACTGAAGCTTTCTTT. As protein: CASSSLTDYTEAFF. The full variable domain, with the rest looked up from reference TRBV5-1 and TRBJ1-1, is KAGVTQTPRYLIKTRGQQVTLSCSPISGHRSVSWYQQTPGQGLQFLFEYFSETQRNKGNFPGRFSGRQFSNSRSEMNVSTLELGDSALYLCASSSLTDYTEAFFGQGTRLTVV.

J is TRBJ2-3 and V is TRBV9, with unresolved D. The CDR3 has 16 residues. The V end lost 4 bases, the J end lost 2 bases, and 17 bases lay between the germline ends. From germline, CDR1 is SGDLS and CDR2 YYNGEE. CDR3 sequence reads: CASSPRQYRVTDTQYF. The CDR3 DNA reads TGTGCCAGCAGCCCGCGGCAGTACCGGGTCACAGATACGCAGTATTTT.

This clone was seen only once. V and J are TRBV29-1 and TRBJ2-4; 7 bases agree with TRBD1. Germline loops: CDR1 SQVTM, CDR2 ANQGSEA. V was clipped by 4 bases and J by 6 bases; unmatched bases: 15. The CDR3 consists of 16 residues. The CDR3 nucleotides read TGCAGCGTTGGGGATTATTTAGGGGGCACGTTAAACATTCAGTACTTC. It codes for CSVGDYLGGTLNIQYF.

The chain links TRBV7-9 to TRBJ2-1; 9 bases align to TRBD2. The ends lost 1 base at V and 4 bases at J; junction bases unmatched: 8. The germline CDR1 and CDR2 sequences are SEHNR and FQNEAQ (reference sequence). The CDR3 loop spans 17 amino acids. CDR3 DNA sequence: TGTGCCAGCAGCTTAGGCCTAGCGGGAAGTATATACAATGAGCAGTTCTTC. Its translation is CASSLGLAGSIYNEQFF.

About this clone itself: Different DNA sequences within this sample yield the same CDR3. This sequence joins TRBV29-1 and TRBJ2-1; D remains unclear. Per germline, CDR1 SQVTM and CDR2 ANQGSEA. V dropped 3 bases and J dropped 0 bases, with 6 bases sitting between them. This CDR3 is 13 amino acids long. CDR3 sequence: CSVDGSSYNEQFF. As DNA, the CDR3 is TGCAGCGTTGACGGTAGCTCCTACAATGAGCAGTTCTTC.

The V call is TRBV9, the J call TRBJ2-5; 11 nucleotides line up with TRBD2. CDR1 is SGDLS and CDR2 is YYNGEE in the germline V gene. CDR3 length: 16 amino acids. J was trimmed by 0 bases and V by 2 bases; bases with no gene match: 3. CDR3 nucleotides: TGTGCCAGCAGCGTGACTAGCGGGGTGTACCAAGAGACCCAGTACTTC. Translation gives CASSVTSGVYQETQYF.

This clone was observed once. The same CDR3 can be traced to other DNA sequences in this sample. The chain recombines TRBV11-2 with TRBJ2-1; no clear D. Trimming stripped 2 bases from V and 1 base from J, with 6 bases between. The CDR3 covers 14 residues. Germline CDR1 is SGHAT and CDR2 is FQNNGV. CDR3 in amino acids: CASSLSGSYNEQFF. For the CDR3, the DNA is TGTGCCAGCAGCTTATCCGGGTCCTACAATGAGCAGTTCTTC.

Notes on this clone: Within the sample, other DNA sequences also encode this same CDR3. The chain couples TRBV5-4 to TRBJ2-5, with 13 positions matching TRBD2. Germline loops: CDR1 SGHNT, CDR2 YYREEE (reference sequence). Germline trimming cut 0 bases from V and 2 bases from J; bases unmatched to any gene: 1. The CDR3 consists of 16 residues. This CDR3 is CASSLGLAGGQETQYF. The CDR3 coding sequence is TGTGCCAGCAGCTTGGGACTAGCGGGAGGTCAAGAGACCCAGTACTTC.